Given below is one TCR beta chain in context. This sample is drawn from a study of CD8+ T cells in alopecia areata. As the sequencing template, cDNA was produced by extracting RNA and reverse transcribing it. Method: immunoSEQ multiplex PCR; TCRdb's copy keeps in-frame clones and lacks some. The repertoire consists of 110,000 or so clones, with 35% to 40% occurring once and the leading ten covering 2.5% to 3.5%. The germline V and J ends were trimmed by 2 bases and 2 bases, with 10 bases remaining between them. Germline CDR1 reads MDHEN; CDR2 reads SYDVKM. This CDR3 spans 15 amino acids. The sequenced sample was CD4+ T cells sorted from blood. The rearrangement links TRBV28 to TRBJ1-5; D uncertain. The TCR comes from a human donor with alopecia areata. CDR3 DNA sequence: TGTGCCAGCAGTTTAGTAGAACGAGGCAATCAGCCCCAGCATTTT. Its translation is CASSLVERGNQPQHF.